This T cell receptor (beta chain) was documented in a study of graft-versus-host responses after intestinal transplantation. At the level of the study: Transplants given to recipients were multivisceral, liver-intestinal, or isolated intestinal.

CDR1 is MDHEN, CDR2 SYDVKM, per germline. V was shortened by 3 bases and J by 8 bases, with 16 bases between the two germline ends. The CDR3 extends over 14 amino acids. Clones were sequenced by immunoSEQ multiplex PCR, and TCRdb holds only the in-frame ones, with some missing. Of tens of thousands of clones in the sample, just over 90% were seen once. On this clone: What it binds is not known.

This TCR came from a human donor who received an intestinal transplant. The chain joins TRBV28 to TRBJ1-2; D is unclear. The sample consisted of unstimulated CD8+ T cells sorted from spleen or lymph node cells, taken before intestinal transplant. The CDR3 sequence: CASSFILRERGYTF. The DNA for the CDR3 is TGTGCCAGCAGTTTCATCCTGAGGGAGAGGGGCTACACCTTC.